The 12 T cell receptor beta chains below were found in one sample sequenced in a study of CD8 T cells in cerebrospinal fluid in Alzheimer's disease. TCRdb re-analyzed the 10x single-cell sequencing reads; it lists each CDR3 protein once, without DNA. The sample totals over 900 distinct CDR3 sequences. The material sequenced was cerebrospinal fluid. The receptors stem from a human donor in good health.

Measured by frequency, this clonotype is large (0.1 to 1%). The chain links TRBV7-9 to TRBJ1-2; with no DNA, the TCRdb D assignment of TRBD1 cannot be verified. Germline CDR1 is SEHNR and CDR2 is FQNEAQ (reference sequence). This CDR3 has 17 residues. Here the CDR3 reads CASSFTGRTVLGRGYTF.

This clonotype is labeled medium-sized (0.01 to 0.1%) based on frequency. The genes are TRBV6-4 and TRBJ2-5; TCRdb returns TRBD1, unconfirmable since there is no DNA. The germline V gene has CDR1 MRHNA and CDR2 SNTAGT. The CDR3 runs to 13 residues. CDR3 region: CASSPDRGETQYF.

This clonotype ranks as large in terms of frequency. This chain uses TRBV20-1 with TRBJ2-1; no DNA is available, so the TRBD1 call from TCRdb remains unchecked. Looked up from germline, CDR1 is DFQATT and CDR2 is SNEGSKA (reference sequence). The CDR3 extends over 13 amino acids. CDR3 residues: CSARDKPWNEQFF.

In terms of frequency, this clonotype is medium-sized. The chain is built from TRBV20-1 and TRBJ2-3; TCRdb gives TRBD2 as the D gene, but with no DNA this cannot be confirmed. CDR1 DFQATT and CDR2 SNEGSKA come from the germline V gene (reference sequence). The CDR3 runs 16 residues. The CDR3 is CSANPLAEGGTDTQYF.

This clonotype shows up as medium-sized by frequency. The V and J genes are TRBV6-1 and TRBJ2-7; the TRBD1 assignment by TCRdb is unverifiable without DNA. The CDR3 sequence is 15 residues long. Germline-derived CDR1 and CDR2 are MNHNS and SASEGT. CDR3 residues: CASTTRGSRTYEQYF.

By frequency, this clonotype is medium-sized. This chain uses TRBV6-2 or TRBV6-3 with TRBJ2-7; lacking DNA, the TRBD1 call made by TCRdb goes unchecked. This CDR3 comprises 15 residues. Germline loops: CDR1 MNHEY, CDR2 SVGEGT. The CDR3 spells CASRHSGQAAGEQYF.

This clonotype is medium-sized by frequency. This chain links TRBV5-1 with TRBJ2-1; TCRdb names TRBD2, which stays unverified in the absence of DNA. Germline values: CDR1 SGHRS, CDR2 YFSETQ. The CDR3 consists of 16 residues. The CDR3 reads CASSGGLAGVNNEQFF.

Its frequency marks this clonotype as medium-sized (0.01 to 0.1%). The rearrangement uses TRBV5-1 and TRBJ2-7; the D call of TRBD1 rests on TCRdb alone, since no DNA is present to check it. CDR3 size: 13 residues. The germline V gene encodes CDR1 SGHRS and CDR2 YFSETQ. The CDR3 loop reads CASSYDSIYEQYF.

This clonotype is medium-sized (0.01 to 0.1%) by frequency. The chain joins TRBV7-6 to TRBJ1-6. The germline CDR1 and CDR2 sequences are SGHVS and FNYEAQ. The CDR3 is 13 residues long. This chain's CDR3 is CASSLEGYSPLHF.

By frequency, this clonotype is medium-sized. The CDR3 region is CASSLYTGDYTF. V usage is TRBV28 and J usage is TRBJ1-2; lacking DNA, the TRBD1 call made by TCRdb goes unchecked. This CDR3 contains 12 residues. CDR1 and CDR2 (germline): MDHEN, SYDVKM.

In terms of frequency, this clonotype is medium-sized. This chain joins TRBV7-3 and TRBJ2-3; the D call of TRBD2 rests on TCRdb alone, since no DNA is present to check it. Germline V gene lookup returns CDR1 SGHTA and CDR2 FQGTGA. This CDR3 region has 18 residues. The CDR3 here is CASSSSGLAGASTDTQYF. Drawing the rest from reference TRBV7-3 and TRBJ2-3, the complete variable domain is GAGVSQTPSNKVTEKGKYVELRCDPISGHTALYWYRQSLGQGPEFLIYFQGTGAADDSGLPNDRFFAVRPEGSVSTLKIQRTERGDSAVYLCASSSSGLAGASTDTQYFGPGTRLTVL.

This chain connects TRBV3-1 to TRBJ2-1. The CDR3 runs 13 residues. In germline, CDR1 is LGHDT, CDR2 YNNKEL (reference sequence). The CDR3: CASSQWSDNEQFF.